This TCR beta chain was obtained from a study of blood T cell repertoires in COVID-19. Study context: From T cells, B-cell-depleted T cells, or PBMCs came the material, which was cDNA or gDNA.

The CDR3 is 15 residues long. V dropped 3 bases and J dropped 5; count of bases not matched to a gene: 4. The germline gives CDR1 KGHSH, CDR2 LQKENI. Original processing methods: Researchers report that nucleated cell counts were estimated from reference gene primer amplification. TCRdb's copy holds only in-frame clones and misses some; the assay was immunoSEQ multiplex PCR. V and J calls plus clone size are reproduced from that table; the DNA served to infer D and trimming. The data contain 60,000 or so clones, roughly 90% of them singletons. What was sequenced was peripheral blood. This sequence was found in a man between 60 and 75 years old with active COVID-19. This chain joins TRBV18 and TRBJ1-5; 10 nucleotides agree with TRBD1. CDR3 nucleotides: TGTGCCAGCTCACCCGGGACAGGGGTGGATCAGCCCCAGCATTTT. Translated: CASSPGTGVDQPQHF. The entire variable domain, with the rest obtained from reference TRBV18 and TRBJ1-5, is as follows: NAGVMQNPRHLVRRRGQEARLRCSPMKGHSHVYWYRQLPEEGLKFMVYLQKENIIDESGMPKERFSAEFPKEGPSILRIQQVVRGDSAAYFCASSPGTGVDQPQHFGDGTRLSIL.